The 24 T cell receptor beta chains presented below share a single source sample, sequenced in a study of shared clonotypes between healthy human individuals. Profiled with immunoSEQ multiplex PCR; TCRdb holds only in-frame clones, not every one. This sample has over a million clones, with around 97% found just once. The sequenced material came from naive CD4+ T cells sorted from blood. Documented subset: CD45RA+ positively selected. The receptors were sampled from a man aged 30 to 39 in good health.

This chain uses TRBV9 with TRBJ1-2; tentatively, D is TRBD1 (6 bases). The CDR3 covers 13 residues. Trimming stripped 4 bases from V and 5 bases from J, with 12 bases between. Germline V gene lookup returns CDR1 SGDLS and CDR2 YYNGEE. CDR3 nucleotides: TGTGCCAGCAGCCCTCAACAGGGATATGGCTACACCTTC. Its translation is CASSPQQGYGYTF.

V gene TRBV5-4 combines with J gene TRBJ2-1; perhaps TRBD2 as D (5 bases). Per germline, CDR1 SGHNT and CDR2 YYREEE (reference sequence). CDR3 size: 15 residues. V lost 4 bases and J 0 bases, leaving 11 bases between the germline ends. The CDR3 DNA reads as TGTGCCAGCAGCGAATTTGGGAGCTCCTACAATGAGCAGTTCTTC. The encoded protein is CASSEFGSSYNEQFF.

The chain employs TRBV6-6 and TRBJ1-2; 8 bases agree with TRBD1. Germline loops: CDR1 MNHNY, CDR2 SVGAGI (reference sequence). The CDR3 has 13 amino acids. With V trimmed by 8 bases and J by 5 bases, 7 bases remained unmatched. CDR3 amino acids: CASDGTGGYGYTF. The CDR3 DNA sequence: TGTGCCAGCGACGGGACAGGAGGGTATGGCTACACCTTC.

The chain couples TRBV2 to TRBJ2-3, with D tentatively TRBD1 (6 bases). This CDR3 contains 13 residues. V was trimmed by 7 bases and J by 2 bases, leaving 10 bases between them. CDR1 is SNHLY, CDR2 FYNNEI, per germline. CDR3 nucleotides: TGTGCCAGCACTGGACAGTTCACAGATACGCAGTATTTT. Amino acids: CASTGQFTDTQYF.

The chain recombines TRBV7-2 with TRBJ2-1, with a possible D match to TRBD2 (6 bases). The CDR3 covers 17 residues. Trimming stripped 6 bases from V and 2 bases from J, with 20 bases between. The germline CDR1 and CDR2 sequences are SGHTA and FQGNSA. CDR3 protein: CASRLTAGSFAYNEQFF. In DNA form, the CDR3 reads TGTGCCAGCAGACTCACCGCCGGGAGCTTCGCCTACAATGAGCAGTTCTTC.

The rearrangement uses TRBV29-1 and TRBJ1-3; D unresolved. From germline, CDR1 is SQVTM and CDR2 ANQGSEA. The V and J ends lost 8 bases and 0 bases respectively, with 11 bases between them. CDR3 length: 13 amino acids. DNA of the CDR3: TGCAGCTGTAGTCCCGGCTCTGGAAACACCATATATTTT. It is translated as CSCSPGSGNTIYF.

The V and J genes are TRBV28 and TRBJ2-7; D call uncertain. From germline, CDR1 is MDHEN and CDR2 SYDVKM. The V end lost 10 bases, the J end lost 3 bases, and 7 bases lay between the germline ends. This CDR3 has 10 amino acids. CDR3 sequence: CATANYEQYF. DNA of the CDR3: TGTGCCACCGCGAACTACGAGCAGTACTTC.

The J gene is TRBJ1-4, the V gene TRBV5-5; 8 bases are a match to TRBD1. The CDR3 loop spans 18 amino acids. V lost 3 bases and J lost 8; bases outside the gene matches: 18. Per germline, CDR1 SGHKS and CDR2 YYEKEE (reference sequence). The CDR3 DNA follows: TGTGCCAGCAGCTCCCCAACGATCGACCAGGGGGCGTGGGAAAAACTGTTTTTT. Translation: CASSSPTIDQGAWEKLFF.

This rearrangement joins TRBV7-9 to TRBJ2-5; D gene ambiguous. In germline, CDR1 is SEHNR, CDR2 FQNEAQ (reference sequence). The CDR3 is 15 amino acids. Trimming left V 1 base short and J 5 bases short, with 14 bases between. The CDR3 here is CASSLVGYRTETQYF. The CDR3 DNA reads as TGTGCCAGCAGCTTAGTGGGATATAGGACCGAGACCCAGTACTTC.

The rearrangement joins TRBV7-2 to TRBJ1-2; TRBD1 matches 9 bases. Unmatched junction bases numbered 8, after V lost 5 bases and J lost 4 bases. CDR3 length: 15 amino acids. The V gene's germline CDR1 is SGHTA and CDR2 FQGNSA. Here the CDR3 DNA reads TGTGCCAGCAGCCAACGGACAGGGGAGGGCTATGGCTACACCTTC. It is translated as CASSQRTGEGYGYTF.

The chain has TRBV10-3 and TRBJ2-1; 7 bases are a match to TRBD1. The CDR3 length is 14 residues. Looked up from germline, CDR1 is ENHRY and CDR2 is SYGVKD. V trimming: 3 bases; J trimming: 15 bases; junction bases outside the gene matches: 14. CDR3 amino acids: CAISDPGQILGWFF. The CDR3 nucleotides read TGTGCCATCAGTGACCCGGGACAGATCTTGGGGTGGTTCTTC.

This chain connects TRBV6-1 to TRBJ1-1; D is uncertain. Germline V gene sequence: CDR1 MNHNS, CDR2 SASEGT. The V end lost 7 bases, the J end lost 3 bases, and 15 bases lay between the germline ends. The length of the CDR3 is 14 residues. DNA for the CDR3: TGTGCCAGCACCCAACCGGCCACCCACACTGAAGCTTTCTTT. Translated: CASTQPATHTEAFF.

The chain is built from TRBV5-1 and TRBJ2-5; D tentatively reads TRBD1 or TRBD2 (5 bases each). The CDR3 is 13 amino acids. V dropped 6 bases and J dropped 5 bases, with 14 bases sitting between them. Germline assignment: CDR1 SGHRS and CDR2 YFSETQ. CDR3 loop: CASTGTTGETQYF. CDR3 in DNA: TGCGCCAGCACCGGGACCACGGGGGAGACCCAGTACTTC. Together with reference TRBV5-1 and TRBJ2-5, the CDR3 gives the full variable domain: KAGVTQTPRYLIKTRGQQVTLSCSPISGHRSVSWYQQTPGQGLQFLFEYFSETQRNKGNFPGRFSGRQFSNSRSEMNVSTLELGDSALYLCASTGTTGETQYFGPGTRLLVL.

The chain joins TRBV28 to TRBJ1-1; TRBD1 is a possible D gene (5 bases). V was shortened by 4 bases and J by 4 bases, with 10 bases between the two germline ends. The CDR3 runs to 13 residues. Germline values: CDR1 MDHEN, CDR2 SYDVKM. CDR3 nucleotide sequence: TGTGCCAGCAGTTCAGGGCGCGCCACTGAAGCTTTCTTT. Protein product: CASSSGRATEAFF.

The chain employs TRBV5-1 and TRBJ2-5, with 8 bases aligning to TRBD2. Germline-derived CDR1 and CDR2 are SGHRS and YFSETQ. V dropped 4 bases and J dropped 9; count of bases not matched to a gene: 14. CDR3 length equals 15 residues. CDR3 nucleotide sequence: TGCGCCAGCAGCCGGGGGGGGGCCCTTGGCGAGGCCCAGTACTTC. Protein product: CASSRGGALGEAQYF.

In its sample, this clone was seen a few times. This chain joins TRBV11-2 and TRBJ1-3; D remains unclear. Germline V CDR1 and CDR2: SGHAT, FQNNGV. The CDR3 consists of 13 residues. V was pared by 5 bases and J by 2 bases, with 7 bases between. The CDR3 sequence is CASSPGAGNTIYF. The CDR3 nucleotides are TGTGCCAGCAGCCCTGGAGCTGGAAACACCATATATTTT.

Points on this clone: This sample also contains other DNA sequences that code for the same CDR3. V and J are TRBV5-6 and TRBJ2-7, with 8 bases matching TRBD2. Germline CDR1 and CDR2: SGHDT and YYEEEE. This CDR3 has 13 residues. Trimming at V came to 1 base and at J to 4 bases, leaving 1 base not matched to a gene. Here the CDR3 DNA reads TGTGCCAGCAGCTTGACTAGCGGATACGAGCAGTACTTC. As protein: CASSLTSGYEQYF.

The chain combines TRBV29-1 with TRBJ1-4; a weak D match, TRBD1 (5 bases). V lost 5 bases, J lost 4 bases, and 14 bases lay in between. Germline V lookup: CDR1 SQVTM, CDR2 ANQGSEA. CDR3 length equals 14 residues. The CDR3: CSVLTRGDNEKLFF. The CDR3 coding sequence is TGCAGCGTTCTCACTCGAGGGGATAATGAAAAACTGTTTTTT.

V and J are TRBV11-2 and TRBJ2-7; TRBD2 might be the D (5 bases). Deletions cut 8 bases from V and 3 bases from J, with 8 bases between. This CDR3 has 11 amino acids. Germline lookup yields CDR1 SGHAT and CDR2 FQNNGV. The CDR3 here is CASAAGYEQYF. The CDR3 DNA is TGTGCCAGCGCCGCGGGCTACGAGCAGTACTTC.

The J gene is TRBJ2-1, the V gene TRBV27; tentatively, D is TRBD2 (6 bases). CDR3 size: 16 residues. Germline CDR1 reads MNHEY; CDR2 reads SMNVEV (reference sequence). Trimming shortened V by 3 bases and J by 6 bases, and 18 bases separated the two germline ends. CDR3 in amino acids: CASSFTELAMANEQFF. In DNA form, the CDR3 reads TGTGCCAGCAGTTTCACCGAACTAGCTATGGCCAATGAGCAGTTCTTC.

V gene TRBV7-6 combines with J gene TRBJ2-1; D is ambiguous. V was clipped by 2 bases and J by 9 bases, with 8 bases between them. In germline, CDR1 is SGHVS, CDR2 FNYEAQ. The CDR3 covers 12 residues. CDR3 sequence: CASSLSLGEQFF. DNA for the CDR3: TGTGCCAGCAGCTTAAGTCTAGGTGAGCAGTTCTTC.

V gene TRBV5-6 combines with J gene TRBJ2-1; D unresolved. Looked up from germline, CDR1 is SGHDT and CDR2 is YYEEEE. V was shortened by 2 bases and J by 9 bases, with 12 bases between the two germline ends. This CDR3 is 13 amino acids long. The CDR3 loop is CASSFDFQFEQFF. Written as DNA, the CDR3 is TGTGCCAGCAGCTTCGACTTCCAATTTGAGCAGTTCTTC. The full variable domain, rest sourced from reference TRBV5-6 and TRBJ2-1, is DAGVTQSPTHLIKTRGQQVTLRCSPKSGHDTVSWYQQALGQGPQFIFQYYEEEERQRGNFPDRFSGHQFPNYSSELNVNALLLGDSALYLCASSFDFQFEQFFGPGTRLTVL.

This clone showed up just a few times. The chain employs TRBV28 and TRBJ1-1; TRBD1 aligns across 8 bases. The CDR3 runs 13 residues. Germline V gives CDR1 MDHEN, CDR2 SYDVKM. The J segment lost 4 bases and the V segment lost 8 bases, leaving 6 bases of the junction unmatched. CDR3 DNA sequence: TGTGCCAGCGGCCAGGGGGCGGGCACTGAAGCTTTCTTT. Protein sequence: CASGQGAGTEAFF.

CDR3 DNA sequence: TGTGCCAGCAGCTCGTCAGGGGGGAATGAGCAGTTCTTC. Translated: CASSSSGGNEQFF. V gene TRBV5-6 combines with J gene TRBJ2-1; maybe TRBD1 (7 bases). This CDR3 comprises 13 residues. CDR1 is SGHDT and CDR2 is YYEEEE in the germline V gene. V was trimmed by 3 bases and J by 7 bases, leaving 11 bases between them.